This TCR beta chain was retrieved from a study of blood T cell repertoires in COVID-19. As for the study in general: Acute and convalescent COVID-19 specimens originated in the United States, Italy and Spain.

The length of the CDR3 is 14 residues. Germline V CDR1 and CDR2: SGHRS, YFSETQ. V shed 1 base and J 5 bases; nucleotides not matched to a gene: 5. A word on this clone: Other nucleotide sequences from this sample produce the same CDR3.

As originally analysed: Scientists estimated how many nucleated cells there were by amplifying reference gene primers. Libraries were prepared by immunoSEQ multiplex PCR; TCRdb keeps only in-frame clonotypes and omits some of them. V and J calls and clone size are those listed in that table; D and trimming were worked out from the DNA. The table lists more than 65,000 clones, roughly three quarters of them singletons. The chain carries TRBV5-1 and TRBJ1-1; TRBD1 matches 7 bases. Sequencing was carried out using peripheral blood. The origin of this receptor is a human donor in a cohort sampled during active COVID-19. The CDR3 is CASSLSQGSTEAFF. The CDR3 DNA reads TGCGCCAGCAGCTTGTCACAGGGGAGTACTGAAGCTTTCTTT. The full variable domain, its missing parts supplied by reference TRBV5-1 and TRBJ1-1, is KAGVTQTPRYLIKTRGQQVTLSCSPISGHRSVSWYQQTPGQGLQFLFEYFSETQRNKGNFPGRFSGRQFSNSRSEMNVSTLELGDSALYLCASSLSQGSTEAFFGQGTRLTVV.